This is a list of T cell receptor beta chains from one sample in a study of blood T cells in healthy people across ages. MiXCR, applied by TCRdb to the 5' RACE reads, yields one record per CDR3 protein. The sample has roughly 800,000 distinct CDR3 sequences; roughly 64% are singletons. Sequencing was performed on blood. Source of these receptors: a man aged 30-40 years in good health. The CDR3 runs from the conserved cysteine through the conserved F or W. Each record gives: V gene, clone size, D gene, J gene, CDR3 DNA, CDR3 protein. A D gene is named only where the DNA matches it firmly. The size field is filled for only some rows; it gives once, few, many or a size class.

TRBV2	NA	NA	TRBJ2-3	TGTGCCAGCAACGAGAGAATCGGAGAGCTTAGACAGTATTTT	CASNERIGELRQYF
TRBV28	few	NA	TRBJ2-1	TGTGCCAGTAGTTTTGAAGGTGACGAGCAGTTCTTC	CASSFEGDEQFF
TRBV20-1	few	TRBD2	TRBJ2-7	TGCAGTGCTAGTAAGCGGGACCCTGGCGAGCAGTACTTC	CSASKRDPGEQYF
TRBV12-3/TRBV12-4	once	TRBD2	TRBJ2-1	TGTGCCAGCAGCCGCCCGGGACTAGCGGGGGGGGATGAGCAGTTCTTC	CASSRPGLAGGDEQFF
TRBV12-3/TRBV12-4	NA	NA	TRBJ2-4	TGTGCCAGCAGTTTTGGGCAGGCGACGGACATTCAGTACTTC	CASSFGQATDIQYF
TRBV6-1	NA	NA	TRBJ2-5	TGTGCCAGCAGTCCCCAACCCGGGACAAACAATGAGCAGTACTTC	CASSPQPGTNNEQYF
TRBV6-5	few	NA	TRBJ1-2	TGTGCCAGCAGTTACGACAGCTCGTATGGCTACACCTTC	CASSYDSSYGYTF
TRBV20-1	NA	NA	TRBJ2-1	TGCAGTGCTTCCGGGGGATCTAGTGCCTACAATGAGCAGTTCTTC	CSASGGSSAYNEQFF
TRBV12-3/TRBV12-4	NA	NA	TRBJ2-6	TGTGCCAGCAGTTGGAAGACTTCTGGGGCCAACGTCCTGACTTTC	CASSWKTSGANVLTF
TRBV7-2	NA	NA	TRBJ2-3	TGTGCCAGCAGCTTACGGGAGAAAGCAGATACGCAGTATTTT	CASSLREKADTQYF
TRBV6-1	once	NA	TRBJ1-5	TGTGCCAGCAGACTTGCTTCTCAGCCCCAGCATTTT	CASRLASQPQHF
TRBV9	NA	NA	TRBJ2-1	TGTGCCAGCAGCGAAAGACTAGATTTTCGCAATGAGCAGTTCTTC	CASSERLDFRNEQFF
TRBV7-9	NA	TRBD1	TRBJ2-7	TGTGCCAGCAGCTTAGTTGGGACAGGGCTTCACGAGCAGTACTTC	CASSLVGTGLHEQYF
TRBV5-5	few	NA	TRBJ1-2	TGTGCCAGCAGTACGGGAGGGGCTCATGGCTACACCTTC	CASSTGGAHGYTF